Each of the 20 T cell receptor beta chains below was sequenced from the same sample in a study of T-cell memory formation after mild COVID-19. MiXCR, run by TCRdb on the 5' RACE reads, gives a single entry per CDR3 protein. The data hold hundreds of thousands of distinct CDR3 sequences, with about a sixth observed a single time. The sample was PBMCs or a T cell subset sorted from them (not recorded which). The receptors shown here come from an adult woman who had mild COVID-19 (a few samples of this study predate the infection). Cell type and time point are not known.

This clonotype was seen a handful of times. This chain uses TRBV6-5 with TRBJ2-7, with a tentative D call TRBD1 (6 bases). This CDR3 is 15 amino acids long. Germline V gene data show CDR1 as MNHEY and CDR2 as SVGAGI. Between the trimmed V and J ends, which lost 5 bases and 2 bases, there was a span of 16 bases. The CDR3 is CASSPRQAPTYEQYF. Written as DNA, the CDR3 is TGTGCCAGCAGTCCCAGACAGGCACCGACCTACGAGCAGTACTTC.

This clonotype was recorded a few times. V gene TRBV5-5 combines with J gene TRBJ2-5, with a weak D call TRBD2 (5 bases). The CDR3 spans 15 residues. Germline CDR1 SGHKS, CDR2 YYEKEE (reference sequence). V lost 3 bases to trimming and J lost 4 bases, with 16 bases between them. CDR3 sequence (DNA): TGTGCCAGCAGCTCCAGATGGGAGCCCGGAGAGACCCAGTACTTC. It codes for CASSSRWEPGETQYF.

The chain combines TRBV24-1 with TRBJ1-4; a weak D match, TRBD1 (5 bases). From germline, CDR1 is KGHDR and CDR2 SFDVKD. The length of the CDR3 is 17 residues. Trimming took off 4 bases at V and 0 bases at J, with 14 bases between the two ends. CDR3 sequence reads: CATSDLRQSSTNEKLFF. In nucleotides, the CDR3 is TGTGCCACCAGTGACCTAAGACAGTCTTCAACTAATGAAAAACTGTTTTTT.

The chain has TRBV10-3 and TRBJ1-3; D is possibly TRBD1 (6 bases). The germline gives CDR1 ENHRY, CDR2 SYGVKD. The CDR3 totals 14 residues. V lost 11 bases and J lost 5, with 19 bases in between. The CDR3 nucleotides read TGTGCCTCCCAAGAACAGGGTTCGCGAAACACCATATATTTT. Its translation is CASQEQGSRNTIYF.

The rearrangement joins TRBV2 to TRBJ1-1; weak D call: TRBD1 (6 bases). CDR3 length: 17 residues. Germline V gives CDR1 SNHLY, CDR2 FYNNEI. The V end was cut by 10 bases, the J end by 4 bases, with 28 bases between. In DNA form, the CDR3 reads TGTGCCAACCCGGGTGTGTGGGGGCCGGAGGGTAGCACTGAAGCTTTCTTT. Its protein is CANPGVWGPEGSTEAFF.

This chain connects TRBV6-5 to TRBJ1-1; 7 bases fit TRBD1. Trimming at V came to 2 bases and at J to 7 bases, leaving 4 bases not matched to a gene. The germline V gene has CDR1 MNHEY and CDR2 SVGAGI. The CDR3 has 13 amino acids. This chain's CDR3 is CASSYGTEVEAFF. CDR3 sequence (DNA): TGTGCCAGCAGTTACGGGACAGAAGTTGAAGCTTTCTTT.

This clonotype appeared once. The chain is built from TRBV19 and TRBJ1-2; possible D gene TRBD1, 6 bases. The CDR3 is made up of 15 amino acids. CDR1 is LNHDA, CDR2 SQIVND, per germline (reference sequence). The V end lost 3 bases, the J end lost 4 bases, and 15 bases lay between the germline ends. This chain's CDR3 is CASSINPPGVYGYTF. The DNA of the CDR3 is TGTGCCAGTAGTATCAATCCCCCAGGGGTCTATGGCTACACCTTC.

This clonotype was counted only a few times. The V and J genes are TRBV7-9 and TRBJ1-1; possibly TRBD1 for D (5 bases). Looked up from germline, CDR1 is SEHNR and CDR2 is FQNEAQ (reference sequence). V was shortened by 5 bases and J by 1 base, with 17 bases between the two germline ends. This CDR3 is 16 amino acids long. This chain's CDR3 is CASSLRGRAPNTEAFF. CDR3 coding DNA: TGTGCCAGCAGCCTCCGGGGCAGGGCACCGAACACTGAAGCTTTCTTT.

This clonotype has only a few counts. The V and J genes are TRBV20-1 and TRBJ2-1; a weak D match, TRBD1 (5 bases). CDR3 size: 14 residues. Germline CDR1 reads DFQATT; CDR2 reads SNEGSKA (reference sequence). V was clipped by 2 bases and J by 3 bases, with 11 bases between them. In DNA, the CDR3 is TGCAGTGCTAGATTCCGGACACACTACAATGAGCAGTTCTTC. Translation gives CSARFRTHYNEQFF.

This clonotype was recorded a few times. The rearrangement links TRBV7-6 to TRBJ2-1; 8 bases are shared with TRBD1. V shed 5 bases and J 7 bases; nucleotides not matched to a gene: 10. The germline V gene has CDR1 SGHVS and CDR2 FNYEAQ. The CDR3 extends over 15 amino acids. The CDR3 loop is CASSRGRGLGNEQFF. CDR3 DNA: TGTGCCAGCAGCCGGGGCAGGGGGCTAGGTAATGAGCAGTTCTTC.

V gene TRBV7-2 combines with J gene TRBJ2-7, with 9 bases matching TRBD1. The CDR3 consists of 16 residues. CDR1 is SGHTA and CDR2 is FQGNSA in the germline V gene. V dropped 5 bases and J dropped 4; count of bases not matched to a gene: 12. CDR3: CASSRTSGQGIYEQYF. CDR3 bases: TGTGCCAGCAGCCGGACCTCGGGACAGGGTATTTACGAGCAGTACTTC.

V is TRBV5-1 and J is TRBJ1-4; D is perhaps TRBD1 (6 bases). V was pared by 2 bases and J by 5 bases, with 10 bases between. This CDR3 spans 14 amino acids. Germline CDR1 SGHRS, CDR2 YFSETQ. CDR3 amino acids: CASSFGGRNEKLFF. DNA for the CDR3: TGCGCCAGCAGCTTTGGGGGGCGCAATGAAAAACTGTTTTTT.

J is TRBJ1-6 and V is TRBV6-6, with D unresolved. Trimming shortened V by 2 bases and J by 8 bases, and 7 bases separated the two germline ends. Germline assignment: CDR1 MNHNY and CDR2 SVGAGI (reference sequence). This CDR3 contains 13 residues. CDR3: CASSYERDSPLHF. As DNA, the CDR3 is TGTGCCAGCAGTTACGAGAGGGATTCACCCCTCCACTTT.

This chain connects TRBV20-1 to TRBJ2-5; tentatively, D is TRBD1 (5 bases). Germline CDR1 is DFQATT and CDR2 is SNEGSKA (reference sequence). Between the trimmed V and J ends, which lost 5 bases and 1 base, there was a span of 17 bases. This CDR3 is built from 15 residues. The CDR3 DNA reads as TGCAGTGCTTTCGACCTGGACACTCTCCAAGAGACCCAGTACTTC. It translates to CSAFDLDTLQETQYF.

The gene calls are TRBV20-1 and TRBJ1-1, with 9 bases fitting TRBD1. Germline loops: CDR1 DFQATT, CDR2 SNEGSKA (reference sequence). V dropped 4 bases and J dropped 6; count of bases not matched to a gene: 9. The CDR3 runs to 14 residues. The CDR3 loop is CSATKQGATAEAFF. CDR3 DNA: TGCAGTGCTACAAAACAGGGGGCTACGGCTGAAGCTTTCTTT.

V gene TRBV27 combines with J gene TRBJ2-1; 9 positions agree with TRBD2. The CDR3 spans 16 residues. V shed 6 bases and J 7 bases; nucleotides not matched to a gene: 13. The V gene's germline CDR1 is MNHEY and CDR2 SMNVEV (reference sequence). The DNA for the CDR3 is TGTGCCAGCAGACTGCTCTCCGGGACTAGCCAAAATGAGCAGTTCTTC. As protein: CASRLLSGTSQNEQFF.

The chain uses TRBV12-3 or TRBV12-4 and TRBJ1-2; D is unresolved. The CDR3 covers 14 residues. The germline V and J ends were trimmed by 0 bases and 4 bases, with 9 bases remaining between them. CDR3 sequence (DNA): TGTGCCAGCAGTTTAGCTGAAGCCAGCTATGGCTACACCTTC. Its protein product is CASSLAEASYGYTF.

The CDR3 loop reads CASSTDRTYEQYF. DNA of the CDR3: TGTGCCAGCAGTACGGACAGGACCTACGAGCAGTACTTC. J is TRBJ2-7 and V is TRBV25-1, with 7 bases identical to TRBD1. Germline V gene data show CDR1 as MGHDK and CDR2 as SYGVNS. The CDR3 is 13 amino acids. The V segment lost 5 bases and the J segment 2 bases; nucleotides outside the gene matches: 3.

CDR3 region: CASSLRLATGELFF. The CDR3 nucleotides are TGTGCCAGCAGTTTAAGGCTAGCGACCGGGGAGCTGTTTTTT. The genes are TRBV27 and TRBJ2-2; D perhaps matches TRBD2 (6 bases). Germline values: CDR1 MNHEY, CDR2 SMNVEV (reference sequence). The V end lost 2 bases, the J end lost 5 bases, and 9 bases lay between the germline ends. The CDR3 extends over 14 amino acids.

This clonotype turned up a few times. The CDR3 nucleotides are TGCGCCAGCAGCTTGGAGGGTCCGTCCCCCTCTGGAAACACCATATATTTT. It specifies CASSLEGPSPSGNTIYF. The chain is built from TRBV5-1 and TRBJ1-3; no reliable D call. The CDR3 length is 17 residues. The V gene's germline CDR1 is SGHRS and CDR2 YFSETQ. V was cut by 0 bases and J by 0 bases, with 13 bases left in between.